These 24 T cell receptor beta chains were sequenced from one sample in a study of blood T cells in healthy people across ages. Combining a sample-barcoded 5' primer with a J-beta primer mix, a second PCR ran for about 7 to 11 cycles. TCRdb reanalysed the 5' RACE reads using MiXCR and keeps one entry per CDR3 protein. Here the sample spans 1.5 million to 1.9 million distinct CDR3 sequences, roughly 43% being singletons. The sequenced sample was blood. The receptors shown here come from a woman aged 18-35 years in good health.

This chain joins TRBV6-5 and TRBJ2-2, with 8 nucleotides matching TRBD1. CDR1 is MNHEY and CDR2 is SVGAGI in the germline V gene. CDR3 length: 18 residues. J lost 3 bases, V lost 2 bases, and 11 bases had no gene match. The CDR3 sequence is CASSYLNRQGRYTGELFF. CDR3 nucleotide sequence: TGTGCCAGCAGTTACCTAAACAGACAGGGGAGGTACACCGGGGAGCTGTTTTTT.

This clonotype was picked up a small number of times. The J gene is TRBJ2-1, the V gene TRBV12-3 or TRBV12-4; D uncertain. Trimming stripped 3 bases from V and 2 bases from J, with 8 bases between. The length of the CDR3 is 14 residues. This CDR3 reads CASSFTPPYNEQFF. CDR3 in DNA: TGTGCCAGCAGTTTTACCCCCCCCTACAATGAGCAGTTCTTC.

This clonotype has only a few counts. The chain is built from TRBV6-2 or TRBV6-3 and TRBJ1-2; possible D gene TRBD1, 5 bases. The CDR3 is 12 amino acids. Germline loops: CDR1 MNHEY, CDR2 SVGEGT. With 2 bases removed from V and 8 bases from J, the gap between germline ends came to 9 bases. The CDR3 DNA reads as TGTGCCAGCAGTTACCCACAGGCCGGCTACACCTTC. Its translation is CASSYPQAGYTF.

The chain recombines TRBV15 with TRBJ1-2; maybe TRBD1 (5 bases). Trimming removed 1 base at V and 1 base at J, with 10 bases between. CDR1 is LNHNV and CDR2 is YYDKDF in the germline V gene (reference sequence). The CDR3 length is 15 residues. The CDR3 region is CATSRGGTNNYGYTF. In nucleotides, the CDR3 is TGTGCCACCAGCAGAGGAGGGACTAATAACTATGGCTACACCTTC.

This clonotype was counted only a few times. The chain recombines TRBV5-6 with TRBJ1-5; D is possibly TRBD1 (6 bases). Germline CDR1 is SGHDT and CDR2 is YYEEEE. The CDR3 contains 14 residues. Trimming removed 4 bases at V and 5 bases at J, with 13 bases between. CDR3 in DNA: TGTGCCAGCAGCCATCAGGGGTCACATCAGCCCCAGCATTTT. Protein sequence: CASSHQGSHQPQHF.

CDR3 amino acids: CASSAWDTEAFF. CDR3 sequence (DNA): TGTGCCAGCAGCGCCTGGGACACTGAAGCTTTCTTT. The chain is built from TRBV11-2 and TRBJ1-1; no clear D gene. The CDR3 has 12 amino acids. CDR1 and CDR2 from the germline V gene are SGHAT and FQNNGV. The V end lost 5 bases, the J end lost 3 bases, and 7 bases lay between the germline ends.

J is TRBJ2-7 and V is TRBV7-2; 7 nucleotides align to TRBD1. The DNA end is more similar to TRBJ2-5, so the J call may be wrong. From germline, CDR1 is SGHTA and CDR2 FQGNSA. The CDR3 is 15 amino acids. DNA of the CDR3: TGTGCCAGCAGCTTAGCAAAACAGGGGCTAGAGACCCAGTACTTC. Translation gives CASSLAKQGLETQYF.

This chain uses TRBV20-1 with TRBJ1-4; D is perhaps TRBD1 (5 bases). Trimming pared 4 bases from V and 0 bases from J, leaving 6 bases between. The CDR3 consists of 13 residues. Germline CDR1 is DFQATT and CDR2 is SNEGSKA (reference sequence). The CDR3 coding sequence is TGCAGTGCTACAGGGCCAACTAATGAAAAACTGTTTTTT. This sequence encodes CSATGPTNEKLFF.

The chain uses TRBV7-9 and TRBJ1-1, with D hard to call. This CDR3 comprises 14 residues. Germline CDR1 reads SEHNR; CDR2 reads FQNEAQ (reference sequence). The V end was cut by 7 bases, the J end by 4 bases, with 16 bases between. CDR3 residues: CASINTARVTEAFF. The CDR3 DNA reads TGTGCCAGCATAAACACTGCGAGGGTCACTGAAGCTTTCTTT.

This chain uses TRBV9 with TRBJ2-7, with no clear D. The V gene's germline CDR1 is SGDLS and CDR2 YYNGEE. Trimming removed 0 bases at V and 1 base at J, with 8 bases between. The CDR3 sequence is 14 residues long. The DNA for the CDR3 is TGTGCCAGCAGCGTAGATCCTAATTCCTACGAGCAGTACTTC. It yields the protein CASSVDPNSYEQYF.

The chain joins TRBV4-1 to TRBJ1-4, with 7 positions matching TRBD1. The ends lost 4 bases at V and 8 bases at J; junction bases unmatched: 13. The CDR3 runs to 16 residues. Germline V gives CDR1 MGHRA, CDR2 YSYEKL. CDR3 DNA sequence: TGCGCCAGCAGCCTACCTACTAGGGGGCAAAAAGAAAAACTGTTTTTT. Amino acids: CASSLPTRGQKEKLFF.

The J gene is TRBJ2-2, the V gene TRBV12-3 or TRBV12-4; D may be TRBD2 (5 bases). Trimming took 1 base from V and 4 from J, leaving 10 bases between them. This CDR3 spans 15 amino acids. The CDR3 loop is CASSLGTYITGELFF. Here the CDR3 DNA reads TGTGCCAGCAGTTTAGGGACTTACATCACCGGGGAGCTGTTTTTT.

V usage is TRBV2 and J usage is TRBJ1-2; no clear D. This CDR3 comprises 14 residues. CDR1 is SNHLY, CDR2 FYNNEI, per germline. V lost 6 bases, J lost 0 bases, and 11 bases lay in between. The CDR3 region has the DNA TGTGCCAGCAGACTTGGAACCCCTAACTATGGCTACACCTTC. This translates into CASRLGTPNYGYTF. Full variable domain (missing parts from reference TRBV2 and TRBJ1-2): EPEVTQTPSHQVTQMGQEVILRCVPISNHLYFYWYRQILGQKVEFLVSFYNNEISEKSEIFDDQFSVERPDGSNFTLKIRSTKLEDSAMYFCASRLGTPNYGYTFGSGTRLTVV.

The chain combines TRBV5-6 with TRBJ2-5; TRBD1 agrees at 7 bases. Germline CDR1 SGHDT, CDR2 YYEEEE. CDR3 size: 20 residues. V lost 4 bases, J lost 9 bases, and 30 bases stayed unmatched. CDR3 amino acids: CASSPALFGQGVYYAEAQYF. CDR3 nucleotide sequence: TGTGCCAGCAGCCCGGCCCTTTTTGGGCAGGGGGTGTATTACGCGGAGGCCCAGTACTTC.

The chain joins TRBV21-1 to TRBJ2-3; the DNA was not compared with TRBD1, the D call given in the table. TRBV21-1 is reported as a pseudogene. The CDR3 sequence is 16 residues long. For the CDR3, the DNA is TGTGCCAGCAGCAAAGAAGAGGGGCGATGCACAGATACGCAGTATTTT. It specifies CASSKEEGRCTDTQYF.

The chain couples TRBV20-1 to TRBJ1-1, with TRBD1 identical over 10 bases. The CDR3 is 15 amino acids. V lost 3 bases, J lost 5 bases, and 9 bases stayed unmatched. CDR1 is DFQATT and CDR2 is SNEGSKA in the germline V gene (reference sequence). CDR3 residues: CSASAGRGQGTEAFF. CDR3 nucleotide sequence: TGCAGTGCTAGCGCGGGCAGGGGACAGGGGACTGAAGCTTTCTTT.

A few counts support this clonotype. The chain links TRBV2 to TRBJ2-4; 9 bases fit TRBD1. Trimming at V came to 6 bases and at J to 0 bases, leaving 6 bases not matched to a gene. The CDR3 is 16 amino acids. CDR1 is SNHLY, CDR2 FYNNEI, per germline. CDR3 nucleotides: TGTGCCAGCAGACAGGGACAGGGACTAGCCAAAAACATTCAGTACTTC. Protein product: CASRQGQGLAKNIQYF.

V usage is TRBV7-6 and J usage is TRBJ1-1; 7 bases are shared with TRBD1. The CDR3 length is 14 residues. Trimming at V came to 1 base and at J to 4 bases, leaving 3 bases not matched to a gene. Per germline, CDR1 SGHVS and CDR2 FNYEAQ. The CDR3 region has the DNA TGTGCCAGCAGCTTAGTCCGGGACAGCACTGAAGCTTTCTTT. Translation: CASSLVRDSTEAFF.

This CDR3 reads CSARPDTSNTEAFF. The CDR3 region has the DNA TGCAGTGCTAGGCCGGACACCTCGAACACTGAAGCTTTCTTT. The J gene is TRBJ1-1, the V gene TRBV20-1; a weak D match, TRBD1 (5 bases). V gave up 3 bases and J gave up 1 base, with 12 bases separating them. The CDR3 has 14 amino acids. The V gene's germline CDR1 is DFQATT and CDR2 SNEGSKA (reference sequence).

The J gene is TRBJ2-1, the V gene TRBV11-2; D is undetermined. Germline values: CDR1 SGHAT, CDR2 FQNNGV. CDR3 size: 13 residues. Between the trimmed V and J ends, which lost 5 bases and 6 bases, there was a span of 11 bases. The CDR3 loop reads CASSRSQINEQFF. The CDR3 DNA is TGTGCCAGCAGCCGCTCCCAGATCAATGAGCAGTTCTTC.

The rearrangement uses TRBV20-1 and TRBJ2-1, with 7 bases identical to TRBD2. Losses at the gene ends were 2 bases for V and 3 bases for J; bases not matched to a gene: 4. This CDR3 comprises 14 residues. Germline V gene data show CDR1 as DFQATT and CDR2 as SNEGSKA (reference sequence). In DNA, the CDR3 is TGCAGTGCTAGACCAGCTAGCGGCTACAATGAGCAGTTCTTC. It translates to CSARPASGYNEQFF.

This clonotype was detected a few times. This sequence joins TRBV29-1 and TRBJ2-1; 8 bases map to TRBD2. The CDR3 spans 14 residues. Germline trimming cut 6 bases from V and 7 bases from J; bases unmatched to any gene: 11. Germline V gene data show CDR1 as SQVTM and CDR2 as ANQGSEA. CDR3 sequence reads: CSVSGGVALNEQFF. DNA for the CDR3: TGCAGCGTCTCCGGGGGGGTCGCCCTAAATGAGCAGTTCTTC.

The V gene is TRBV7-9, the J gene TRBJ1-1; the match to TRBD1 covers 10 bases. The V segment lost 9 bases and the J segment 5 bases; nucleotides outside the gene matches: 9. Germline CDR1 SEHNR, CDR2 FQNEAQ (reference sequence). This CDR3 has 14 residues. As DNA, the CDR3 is TGTGCCAGTTCGGGACAGGGGCGGCGAACTGAAGCTTTCTTT. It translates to CASSGQGRRTEAFF.

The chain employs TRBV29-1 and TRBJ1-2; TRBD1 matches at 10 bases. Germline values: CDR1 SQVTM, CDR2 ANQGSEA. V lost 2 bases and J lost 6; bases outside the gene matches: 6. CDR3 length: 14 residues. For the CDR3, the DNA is TGCAGCGTTGAAAGGGGACAGGGGCGGAATGGCTACACCTTC. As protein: CSVERGQGRNGYTF.